This T cell receptor (beta chain) was observed in a study of T cells after yellow fever vaccination (dated by TCRdb to 2018 to 2020). Describing the broader study: The SMART-Seq v4 Ultra Low Input RNA kit was used to prepare libraries from fractions with low cell numbers. To track T-cell clones before and after primary and booster YFV17D yellow fever vaccination, bulk TCR alpha and beta repertoires were sequenced longitudinally. Bulk PBMC replicates and cell subsets were isolated from blood drawn at multiple timepoints before and after both primary and secondary immunization. Two healthy male donors, one aged 18 to 29 and one aged 30 to 40 years, made up the cohort.

Comment on this clonotype: What this receptor recognizes is not known. There are no base qualities to consult, and no much larger clone falls within one base.

Paper-wide results and their limitations: Because only a couple of donors were included in the study, the extent to which the findings can be generalized is limited. Because abundant contaminating clonotypes from the bulk population could be contained in FACS-sorted repertoires, computational filtering was required. The secondary T-cell response was found to be weaker but faster than the primary response, with a peak reached on day 5 rather than on day 15. After the booster, most clones that had expanded after primary vaccination were detected again (around 96% of CD4 and 88% of CD8), suggesting broad maintenance of memory. A small fraction of clonotypes appeared in both the CD4 and CD8 compartments, likely as a result of convergent recombination.

Taken with the paper, the label for treatment or condition translates to: live attenuated yellow fever vaccine strain. PBMCs were isolated from peripheral blood using a standard Ficoll-Paque protocol. Dynabeads CD4 and CD8 positive selection kits were used to isolate the CD4 and CD8 T-cell fractions. TriZol was used to extract RNA from bulk PBMCs, from CD4 and CD8 fractions, and from dextramer-positive and dextramer-negative fractions. CDR1 and CDR2 are read off the germline V gene as SQVTM and ANQGSEA. The trim is 4 bases for V and 3 bases for J, with a gap of 4 bases between the germline ends. The cysteine opens and the phenylalanine closes a CDR3 of 10 amino acids. Of the read, only the CDR3 DNA is kept; its 30 bases are in frame from base 1. Synthesis of TCR cDNA relied on 5'RACE template switching, a step that introduced a universal primer site along with unique molecular identifiers. Priming of cDNA synthesis was performed from both the TCR alpha and TCR beta constant segments. Library amplification used two PCR steps, and the second PCR step added sample barcodes and sequencing adapters. Libraries were sequenced on Illumina HiSeq 2500 (2x100 bp) or NovaSeq (2x150 bp). The source study handled its data this way. Reads were demultiplexed and collapsed into UMI consensus sequences with MIGEC, and V(D)J alignment was performed with MiXCR. Vaccine-responding clonotypes were identified with edgeR using replicate PBMC samples, with FDR below 0.01 and a log2 fold change above 5 up to day 15 being required. CD4 or CD8 identity was assigned to each bulk clonotype according to whether the clonotype was present at higher abundance in the sequenced CD4 repertoire or the sequenced CD8 repertoire. TCRdb reran the public reads through fastp at Q25 and MiXCR, keeping productive beta chains. Rows are combined by CDR3 protein, so each entry shows the most common genes and DNA. The V and J calls here are based on TCRdb, not the publication. The sample yields 200,000 to 300,000 distinct CDR3 sequences; roughly 7.2% were counted once. 0.85% of the sample is held by the ten biggest clonotypes.

The sequences come from CD4+ T cells sorted from PBMCs, collected 15 days after the yellow fever booster vaccination. This TCR was recovered from a man aged 30 to 45 who received the YFV17D yellow fever vaccine. Recombination joined TRBV29-1 with TRBJ2-7, with the D gene too uncertain to name. For the CDR3, the sequence is CSVASYEQYF. The sequenced DNA is TGCAGCGTTGCGAGCTACGAGCAGTACTTC.